This T cell receptor (beta chain) was identified during a study of T cells in Graves' hyperthyroidism and ophthalmopathy. This clonotype was seen at least ten times. RNA transcripts yielded amplified TCR beta CDR3 regions. Using the HTBI primer set, a first-round RT-PCR was run on the TCR CDR3. TCRdb used MiXCR to reprocess the multiplex PCR reads, holding one entry per CDR3 protein. Counted here are roughly 720,000 distinct CDR3 sequences, approximately 15% occurring once; the ten biggest clones make up around 15%. CDR1 and CDR2 (germline): SNHLY, FYNNEI. Trimming removed 8 bases at V and 4 bases at J, with 9 bases between. The CDR3 covers 11 residues.

The sequenced sample consisted of blood. The TCR sequence derives from a man aged 45 to 65 with Graves' hyperthyroidism. The chain employs TRBV2 and TRBJ2-7; no definite D call. CDR3 protein: CASGKGYEQYF. In nucleotides, the CDR3 is TGTGCCAGCGGAAAAGGATACGAGCAGTACTTC. Combining the CDR3 with reference TRBV2 and TRBJ2-7 gives the whole variable domain EPEVTQTPSHQVTQMGQEVILRCVPISNHLYFYWYRQILGQKVEFLVSFYNNEISEKSEIFDDQFSVERPDGSNFTLKIRSTKLEDSAMYFCASGKGYEQYFGPGTRLTVT.